This T cell receptor (beta chain) was identified in a study of cytomegalovirus exposure and HLA in healthy donors. Notes on this clone: Its specificity is not known.

The method was immunoSEQ multiplex PCR; TCRdb's version includes in-frame clones alone and lacks a portion of them. The sample lists approximately 60,000 clones, more than 85% occurring once. V lost 3 bases and J 7 bases, leaving 13 bases between the germline ends. Germline CDR1 is MDHEN and CDR2 is SYDVKM. This CDR3 spans 14 amino acids. General study results and limits: More than 150 TCR beta chains were listed as cytomegalovirus-associated. Among TCR sequences, most were rare, though some public TCRs appeared in many donors.

The sample comprised PBMCs. V and J are TRBV28 and TRBJ2-4; D unresolved. This receptor was identified in a woman aged 18-29 years in good health and CMV-seronegative. CDR3 nucleotides: TGTGCCAGCAGTTTCTCTACACCGAGGAACATTCAGTACTTC. Its protein product is CASSFSTPRNIQYF.